Listed here is a single T cell receptor beta chain. Primers used in a second PCR of roughly 7 to 12 cycles were a sample-barcoded 5' primer and a J-beta primer mix. In TCRdb, the 5' RACE reads were re-called with MiXCR into one record per CDR3 protein. The sample carries hundreds of thousands of distinct CDR3 sequences, 35% to 50% recorded once. The data belong to a study of blood T cells in healthy people across ages. CDR1 and CDR2 (germline): MNHNS, SASEGT. The CDR3 loop spans 13 amino acids. This sequence originates from a man aged 80 or over in good health. The sample comprised blood. V usage is TRBV6-1 and J usage is TRBJ2-4, with D unresolved. Gene TRBJ2-7 matches the end of the DNA better, so the J call may be wrong. The CDR3: CASSVRMNYEQYF. The CDR3 coding sequence is TGTGCCAGCAGTGTCCGGATGAACTACGAGCAGTACTTC.